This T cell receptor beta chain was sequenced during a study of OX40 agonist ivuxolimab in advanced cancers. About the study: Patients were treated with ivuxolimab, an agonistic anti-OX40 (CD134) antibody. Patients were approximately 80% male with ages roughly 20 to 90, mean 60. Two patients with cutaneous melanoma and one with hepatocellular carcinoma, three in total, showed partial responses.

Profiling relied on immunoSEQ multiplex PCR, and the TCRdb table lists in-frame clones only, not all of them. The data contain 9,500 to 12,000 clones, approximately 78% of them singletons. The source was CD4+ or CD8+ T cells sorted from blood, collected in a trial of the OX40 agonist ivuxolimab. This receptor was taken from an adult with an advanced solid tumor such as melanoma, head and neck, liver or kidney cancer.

Here the CDR3 DNA reads TGTGCCAGCAGCCACCGGACAGAGAACACCGGGGAGCTGTTTTTT. Protein sequence: CASSHRTENTGELFF. The rearrangement links TRBV11-3 to TRBJ2-2, with a possible D match to TRBD1 (6 bases). Looked up from germline, CDR1 is SGHNT and CDR2 is YENEEA. This CDR3 comprises 15 residues. V lost 5 bases to trimming and J lost 1 base, with 11 bases between them.